Only one count was recorded for the clone carrying this T cell receptor beta chain. The antigen is undetermined. A junction end diverges from the germline sequence, so it may reflect a read error. Alongside a J-beta primer mix, a sample-barcoded 5' primer served in a second PCR lasting 7 to 11 cycles. A minimum of 2.5 million CDR3-containing paired-end reads was obtained for each sample. TCRdb re-derived calls from the 5' RACE reads in MiXCR, one entry per CDR3 protein. The data hold 1.5 million to 2 million distinct CDR3 sequences, with under 30% observed a single time. This record belongs to a study of blood T cells in healthy people across ages. Study-wide findings and caveats: The unknown donor CMV status may have confounded expanded clonotype changes. Measured against age, TCR beta diversity per million T cells decreased in a roughly linear manner.

Germline CDR1 reads SGHRS; CDR2 reads YFSETQ. The CDR3 is 14 residues long. The TCR comes from a woman in her twenties or thirties in good health. The V and J genes are TRBV5-1 and TRBJ1-4; D possibly corresponds to TRBD1 (6 bases). Source material: blood. CDR3 sequence (DNA): TGCGCCAGCAGCCATACAGGGACTGGAGAAAAACGGTTTTTT. As protein: CASSHTGTGEKRFF.